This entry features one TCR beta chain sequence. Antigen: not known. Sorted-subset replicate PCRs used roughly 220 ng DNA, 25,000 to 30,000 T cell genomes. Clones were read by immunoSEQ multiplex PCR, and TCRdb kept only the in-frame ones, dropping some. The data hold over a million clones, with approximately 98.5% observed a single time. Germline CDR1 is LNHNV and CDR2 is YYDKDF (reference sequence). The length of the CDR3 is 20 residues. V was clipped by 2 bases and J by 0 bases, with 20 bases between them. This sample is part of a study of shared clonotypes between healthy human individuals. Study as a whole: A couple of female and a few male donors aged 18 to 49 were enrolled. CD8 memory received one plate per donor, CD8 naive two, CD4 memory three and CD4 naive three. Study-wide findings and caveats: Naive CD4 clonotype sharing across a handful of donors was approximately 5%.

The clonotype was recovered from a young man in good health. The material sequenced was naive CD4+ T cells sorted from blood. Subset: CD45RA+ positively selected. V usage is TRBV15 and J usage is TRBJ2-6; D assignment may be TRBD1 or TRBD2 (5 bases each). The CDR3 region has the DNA TGTGCCACCAGCAGACCCGGGGAGAGGGGCGGATACTCTGGGGCCAACGTCCTGACTTTC. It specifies CATSRPGERGGYSGANVLTF. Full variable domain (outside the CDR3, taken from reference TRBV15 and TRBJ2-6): DAMVIQNPRYQVTQFGKPVTLSCSQTLNHNVMYWYQQKSSQAPKLLFHYYDKDFNNEADTPDNFQSRRPNTSFCFLDIRSPGLGDTAMYLCATSRPGERGGYSGANVLTFGAGSRLTVL.